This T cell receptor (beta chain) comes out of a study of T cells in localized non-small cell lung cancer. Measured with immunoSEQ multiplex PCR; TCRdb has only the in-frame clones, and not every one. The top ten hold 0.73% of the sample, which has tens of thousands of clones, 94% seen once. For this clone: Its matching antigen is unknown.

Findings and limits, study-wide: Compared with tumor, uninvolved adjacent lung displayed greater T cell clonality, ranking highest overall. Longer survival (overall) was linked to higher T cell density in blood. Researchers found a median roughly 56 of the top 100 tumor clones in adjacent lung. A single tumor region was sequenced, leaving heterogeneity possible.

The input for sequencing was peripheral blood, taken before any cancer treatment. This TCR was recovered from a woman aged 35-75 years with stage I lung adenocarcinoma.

The chain's CDR3 is CASRLTGGGVDTQYF. Written as DNA, the CDR3 is TGTGCCAGCAGGTTAACAGGGGGCGGTGTAGATACGCAGTATTTT. The chain links TRBV7-8 to TRBJ2-3, with TRBD1 matching 9 bases. V lost 6 bases, J lost 5 bases, and 9 bases stayed unmatched. This CDR3 has 15 amino acids. Germline V gene data show CDR1 as SGHVS and CDR2 as FQNEAQ.